The 29 T cell receptor beta chains below were found in one sample sequenced in a study of Ad26.COV2.S vaccination and SARS-CoV-2 variants. Indicated treatment: around 19 received Ad26.COV2.S at low or high dose, single or two shots; 5 received placebo; per-sample allocation not given. Material that was analyzed had been drawn on day 63 after the first vaccine or placebo injection. TCRdb keeps only in-frame clones here, not all; method: immunoSEQ multiplex PCR. Of approximately 500,000 clones in the sample, 87% were seen once. Sequenced here: peripheral blood, sampled in a trial of Ad26.COV2.S vaccine versus placebo. The receptors here all came from a person between 18 and 59 years old who received the Ad26.COV2.S COVID-19 vaccine or a placebo.

For this clone: At one of its ends the junction is not consistent with the germline gene, which may arise from a read error. The rearrangement uses TRBV27 and TRBJ2-7, with D perhaps matching TRBD2 (6 bases). This CDR3 has 12 residues. Germline V gives CDR1 MNHEY, CDR2 SMNVEV (reference sequence). CDR3: CASSPYAGTLTF. For the CDR3, the DNA is TGTGCCAGCAGTCCCTATGCCGGGACTTTGACCTTC.

In this sample, this clone turned up a few times. The rearrangement links TRBV18 to TRBJ1-6; no definite D call. The CDR3 has 14 amino acids. Germline values: CDR1 KGHSH, CDR2 LQKENI. The ends were cut back, 6 bases at V and 13 bases at J, with 19 bases in the middle. Here the CDR3 reads CASSQDGIPTPLHF. The DNA for the CDR3 is TGTGCCAGCTCCCAGGACGGAATACCTACTCCCCTCCACTTT.

This rearrangement joins TRBV19 to TRBJ2-1, with D perhaps TRBD2 (6 bases). Germline V gene sequence: CDR1 LNHDA, CDR2 SQIVND (reference sequence). The CDR3 runs to 16 residues. V lost 5 bases to trimming and J lost 3 bases, with 17 bases between them. The CDR3, as DNA: TGTGCCAGTAGTGTGGAGGGGTTAGGGTACTACAATGAGCAGTTCTTC. This gives the protein CASSVEGLGYYNEQFF.

As concerns this clone: The same CDR3 also results from other DNA sequences found in this sample. The V gene is TRBV5-1, the J gene TRBJ1-1; D gene unclear. Deletions cut 0 bases from V and 1 base from J, with 7 bases between. The germline gives CDR1 SGHRS, CDR2 YFSETQ. This CDR3 has 14 residues. The CDR3 region has the DNA TGCGCCAGCAGCTTGGGGGCAGCGAACACTGAAGCTTTCTTT. As protein: CASSLGAANTEAFF.

V usage is TRBV29-1 and J usage is TRBJ1-2; 8 bases line up with TRBD1. The CDR3 sequence is 13 residues long. Germline trimming cut 4 bases from V and 8 bases from J; bases unmatched to any gene: 9. Germline-derived CDR1 and CDR2 are SQVTM and ANQGSEA. The CDR3 DNA sequence: TGCAGCGTTGGGGGCAGGGGGCTGGGCGGCTACACCTTC. It translates to CSVGGRGLGGYTF.

The CDR3 nucleotides are TGTGCCAGCAGCGCACATAGCGGGAGGGCAGACACCGGGGAGCTGTTTTTT. Protein sequence: CASSAHSGRADTGELFF. The chain recombines TRBV27 with TRBJ2-2; 11 nucleotides align to TRBD2. The V gene end was trimmed by 6 bases and the J gene end by 3 bases; junction bases not matched to a gene: 9. This CDR3 is built from 17 residues. Germline V gives CDR1 MNHEY, CDR2 SMNVEV (reference sequence).

The rearrangement uses TRBV7-8 and TRBJ1-1, with TRBD1 as a possible D gene (6 bases). Germline loops: CDR1 SGHVS, CDR2 FQNEAQ. V lost 1 base and J lost 7, with 16 bases in between. The CDR3 covers 15 residues. The CDR3 reads CASSLVGGGLGEAFF. CDR3 bases: TGTGCCAGCAGCTTAGTAGGGGGGGGGCTCGGTGAAGCTTTCTTT.

The chain uses TRBV6-2 or TRBV6-3 and TRBJ1-5; D uncertain. CDR1 and CDR2 from the germline V gene are MNHEY and SVGEGT. With 4 bases removed from V and 1 base from J, the gap between germline ends came to 14 bases. This CDR3 spans 16 amino acids. The CDR3 region is CASSSAVGGSNQPQHF. CDR3 nucleotides: TGTGCCAGCAGTTCGGCGGTCGGAGGGAGCAATCAGCCCCAGCATTTT.

The CDR3 reads CASSDSGLGTEAFF. CDR3 DNA: TGTGCCAGCAGTGACTCGGGGCTGGGCACTGAAGCTTTCTTT. The V and J genes are TRBV2 and TRBJ1-1; D is possibly TRBD1 (5 bases). This CDR3 region has 14 residues. CDR1 and CDR2 (germline): SNHLY, FYNNEI. Trimming took 3 bases from V and 4 from J, leaving 12 bases between them.

The J gene is TRBJ1-5, the V gene TRBV7-8; no clear D gene. Trimming cost V 2 bases and J 0 bases, with 8 bases left between them. CDR3 length: 15 amino acids. Looked up from germline, CDR1 is SGHVS and CDR2 is FQNEAQ. The DNA for the CDR3 is TGTGCCAGCAGCTTACTAGTAAATAGCAATCAGCCCCAGCATTTT. It specifies CASSLLVNSNQPQHF.

This clone was counted between two and nine times. The chain joins TRBV27 to TRBJ1-2, with D tentatively TRBD1 (5 bases). This CDR3 is 15 amino acids long. Per the germline V gene, CDR1 is MNHEY and CDR2 is SMNVEV (reference sequence). The V gene lost 2 bases and the J gene lost 8 bases, with 18 bases spanning the gap. The DNA for the CDR3 is TGTGCCAGCAGTTTAAATAGTCCAGGGCTGGACGGCTACACCTTC. It encodes CASSLNSPGLDGYTF.

The DNA for the CDR3 is TGCAGTGCTCTCCGTGCAGGTGGCTACACCTTC. Its translation: CSALRAGGYTF. The chain recombines TRBV20-1 with TRBJ1-2; D is undetermined. The CDR3 is 11 residues long. Germline lookup yields CDR1 DFQATT and CDR2 SNEGSKA (reference sequence). V shed 5 bases and J shed 7 bases, with 11 bases lying between them.

This chain joins TRBV30 and TRBJ2-1; TRBD1 matches at 10 bases. The junction had 0 bases not matched to a gene; V was cut back by 5 bases and J by 8 bases. This CDR3 is 11 amino acids long. The germline gives CDR1 GTSNPN, CDR2 SVGIG (reference sequence). The CDR3 region is CAWGTGDEQFF. The CDR3, as DNA: TGTGCCTGGGGGACAGGGGATGAGCAGTTCTTC.

The V and J genes are TRBV6-5 and TRBJ2-1, with 9 bases aligning to TRBD2. The CDR3 spans 14 residues. The germline V gene encodes CDR1 MNHEY and CDR2 SVGAGI. Trimming removed 7 bases from V and 9 bases from J; junction bases left unmatched: 10. The CDR3 sequence: CASTGRAGGLEQFF. The CDR3 DNA follows: TGTGCCAGCACAGGTCGAGCGGGAGGACTTGAGCAGTTCTTC.

V and J are TRBV10-3 and TRBJ2-5; D unclear. V lost 0 bases and J 4 bases, leaving 12 bases between the germline ends. Germline CDR1 is ENHRY and CDR2 is SYGVKD. This CDR3 has 15 residues. CDR3 coding DNA: TGTGCCATCAGTGAGTCGAAGGCCTATGGAGAGACCCAGTACTTC. It yields the protein CAISESKAYGETQYF.

This rearrangement joins TRBV18 to TRBJ1-1, with D tentatively TRBD1 (6 bases). The CDR3 sequence is 15 residues long. Trimming pared 1 base from V and 0 bases from J, leaving 9 bases between. The V gene's germline CDR1 is KGHSH and CDR2 LQKENI. CDR3 sequence: CASSPQGGMNTEAFF. In DNA, the CDR3 is TGTGCCAGCTCACCACAGGGGGGGATGAACACTGAAGCTTTCTTT.

The genes are TRBV7-2 and TRBJ2-7; D remains unclear. The V end was cut by 5 bases, the J end by 3 bases, with 8 bases between. From germline, CDR1 is SGHTA and CDR2 FQGNSA. The CDR3 is 12 residues long. In DNA form, the CDR3 reads TGTGCCAGCAGCCGAGTGGGCTACGAGCAGTACTTC. Protein product: CASSRVGYEQYF.

This chain connects TRBV2 to TRBJ1-2, with D unclear. Per the germline V gene, CDR1 is SNHLY and CDR2 is FYNNEI. CDR3 length: 16 residues. Between the trimmed V and J ends, which lost 0 bases and 4 bases, there was a span of 15 bases. CDR3 in DNA: TGTGCCAGCAGTGAAGCGGTGGGCGGGCAGCTCTATGGCTACACCTTC. Translated: CASSEAVGGQLYGYTF.

This chain joins TRBV7-2 and TRBJ2-7; 8 positions agree with TRBD2. After removal of 0 bases from V and 0 bases from J, the junction contained 4 bases not matched to a gene. This CDR3 is built from 16 residues. Germline CDR1 and CDR2: SGHTA and FQGNSA. The CDR3 DNA reads TGTGCCAGCAGCTTAGCAGCTAGCGGGCTCTCCTACGAGCAGTACTTC. Translated: CASSLAASGLSYEQYF.

The chain combines TRBV30 with TRBJ2-3; the D gene is possibly TRBD2 (5 bases). This CDR3 has 13 residues. V lost 2 bases and J lost 6, with 12 bases in between. Per germline, CDR1 GTSNPN and CDR2 SVGIG (reference sequence). CDR3 bases: TGTGCCTGGAGTTCGGGGAGCAAGGATACGCAGTATTTT. This gives the protein CAWSSGSKDTQYF.

The rearrangement links TRBV5-5 to TRBJ2-3; 9 bases map to TRBD2. The CDR3 loop spans 16 amino acids. J was trimmed by 5 bases and V by 0 bases; bases with no gene match: 7. CDR1 is SGHKS, CDR2 YYEKEE, per germline (reference sequence). Written as DNA, the CDR3 is TGTGCCAGCAGCTTGGGGACTAGCGCCCGTATAGATACGCAGTATTTT. It translates to CASSLGTSARIDTQYF.

The chain employs TRBV7-2 and TRBJ2-1; 9 bases line up with TRBD2. The germline V gene encodes CDR1 SGHTA and CDR2 FQGNSA. The CDR3 covers 17 residues. V gave up 2 bases and J gave up 0 bases; unmatched junction bases: 5. CDR3 DNA: TGTGCCAGCAGCTTATTCCCTAGCGGGGCCTCCTACAATGAGCAGTTCTTC. Its protein product is CASSLFPSGASYNEQFF.

The rearrangement links TRBV29-1 to TRBJ1-1, with D hard to call. CDR3 length: 11 amino acids. V lost 4 bases, J lost 5 bases, and 8 bases lay in between. From germline, CDR1 is SQVTM and CDR2 ANQGSEA. CDR3 DNA sequence: TGCAGCGTTGGTAGTAGGACTGAAGCTTTCTTT. Amino acids: CSVGSRTEAFF.

The chain uses TRBV18 and TRBJ2-2; 7 positions match TRBD1. Germline assignment: CDR1 KGHSH and CDR2 LQKENI. The CDR3 loop spans 16 amino acids. With 2 bases clipped from V and 4 bases from J, the junction kept 7 bases outside the gene matches. The CDR3 nucleotides read TGTGCCAGCTCACCATTTCAGACAGGGACCACCGGGGAGCTGTTTTTT. It is translated as CASSPFQTGTTGELFF.

The chain is built from TRBV7-2 and TRBJ1-3; D is perhaps TRBD1 (5 bases). The CDR3 totals 14 residues. Germline CDR1 and CDR2: SGHTA and FQGNSA. Trimming took off 3 bases at V and 4 bases at J, with 10 bases between the two ends. The CDR3 DNA follows: TGTGCCAGCAGCTTTAGGGCAGGGGGAAACACCATATATTTT. Translation gives CASSFRAGGNTIYF.

This chain joins TRBV12-3 or TRBV12-4 and TRBJ1-2, with D possibly matching TRBD1 (5 bases). Trimming removed 5 bases at V and 1 base at J, with 8 bases between. The CDR3 covers 13 residues. The CDR3 region is CASSKQDNYGYTF. For the CDR3, the DNA is TGTGCCAGCAGTAAACAGGATAACTATGGCTACACCTTC.

The chain has TRBV18 and TRBJ2-5, with D perhaps matching TRBD1 (6 bases). Germline CDR1 reads KGHSH; CDR2 reads LQKENI. V dropped 3 bases and J dropped 5 bases, with 28 bases sitting between them. This CDR3 is 19 amino acids long. Written as DNA, the CDR3 is TGTGCCAGCTCACCCCTCCGACGGGACATTATCCTGGGAAAGGAGACCCAGTACTTC. Residues: CASSPLRRDIILGKETQYF.

A few counts support this clone. The chain joins TRBV30 to TRBJ1-3, with 12 bases aligning to TRBD1. Trimming removed 5 bases from V and 3 bases from J; junction bases left unmatched: 11. The CDR3 sequence is 17 residues long. Per germline, CDR1 GTSNPN and CDR2 SVGIG (reference sequence). CDR3 DNA: TGTGCCTGGGAGACCGGGACAGGGGGCGCAATTGGAAACACCATATATTTT. This encodes CAWETGTGGAIGNTIYF.

The rearrangement joins TRBV4-2 to TRBJ2-2, with a tentative D call TRBD2 (6 bases). Deletions cut 0 bases from V and 5 bases from J, with 16 bases between. Germline lookup yields CDR1 LGHNA and CDR2 YNFKEQ. The CDR3 has 17 residues. The CDR3 protein is CASSQDLGLRGTGELFF. Here the CDR3 DNA reads TGTGCCAGCAGCCAAGATTTGGGACTGAGGGGAACCGGGGAGCTGTTTTTT.